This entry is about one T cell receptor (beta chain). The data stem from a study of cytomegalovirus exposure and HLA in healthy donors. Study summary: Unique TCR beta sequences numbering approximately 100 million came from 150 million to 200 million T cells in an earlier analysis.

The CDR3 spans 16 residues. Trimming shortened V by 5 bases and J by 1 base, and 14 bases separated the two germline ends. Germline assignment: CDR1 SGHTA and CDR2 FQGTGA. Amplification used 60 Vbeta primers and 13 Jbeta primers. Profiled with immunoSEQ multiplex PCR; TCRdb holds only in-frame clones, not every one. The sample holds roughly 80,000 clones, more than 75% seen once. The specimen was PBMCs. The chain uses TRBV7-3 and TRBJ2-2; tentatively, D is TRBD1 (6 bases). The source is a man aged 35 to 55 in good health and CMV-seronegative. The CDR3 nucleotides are TGTGCCAGCAGCCCCTATGGGACAAGGAACACCGGGGAGCTGTTTTTT. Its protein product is CASSPYGTRNTGELFF.